These 8 T cell receptor beta chains originate from one sample sequenced in a study of PD-1 blockade in classical Hodgkin lymphoma. Every patient was affected by relapse after autologous stem cell transplantation, while exposure to brentuximab vedotin was not uniform. The data were produced by immunoSEQ multiplex PCR, yet TCRdb's version contains in-frame clones alone and is incomplete. The table includes some 43,000 clones, about 88% detected once. The sample in question was peripheral blood mononuclear cells (PBMCs), obtained before the second cycle of nivolumab. The receptors were gathered from a human donor with classical Hodgkin lymphoma.

The gene calls are TRBV4-1 and TRBJ2-1; D not resolved. V lost 0 bases and J lost 3, with 9 bases in between. CDR3 length: 15 amino acids. CDR1 is MGHRA and CDR2 is YSYEKL in the germline V gene. The CDR3 region has the DNA TGCGCCAGCAGCCAAGATGACTGGAGCTACAATGAGCAGTTCTTC. Translation: CASSQDDWSYNEQFF.

The CDR3 nucleotides read TGTGCCAGCAGTTTAACGGGGTGGAGCACAGATACGCAGTATTTT. It translates to CASSLTGWSTDTQYF. The chain links TRBV28 to TRBJ2-3, with a possible D match to TRBD2 (5 bases). Trimming pared 2 bases from V and 0 bases from J, leaving 9 bases between. CDR3 length: 15 residues. In germline, CDR1 is MDHEN, CDR2 SYDVKM.

This clone was counted only a few times. The V call is TRBV29-1, the J call TRBJ2-2, with 14 bases identical to TRBD2. V was pared by 3 bases and J by 7 bases, with 4 bases of the junction left unmatched. Germline V CDR1 and CDR2: SQVTM, ANQGSEA. CDR3 length: 15 residues. CDR3 amino acids: CSVERLAGGLGELFF. In nucleotides, the CDR3 is TGCAGCGTTGAGCGACTAGCGGGAGGGCTCGGGGAGCTGTTTTTT.

The genes are TRBV27 and TRBJ2-7; no clear D gene. Germline V CDR1 and CDR2: MNHEY, SMNVEV (reference sequence). The CDR3 contains 12 residues. With 5 bases removed from V and 0 bases from J, the gap between germline ends came to 5 bases. In DNA, the CDR3 is TGTGCCAGCAGTGCATACTCCTACGAGCAGTACTTC. Residues: CASSAYSYEQYF.

This clone was observed a handful of times. This rearrangement joins TRBV6-6 to TRBJ1-4; tentatively, D is TRBD1 (5 bases). The V end lost 8 bases, the J end lost 8 bases, and 21 bases lay between the germline ends. This CDR3 is built from 15 residues. Germline V gives CDR1 MNHNY, CDR2 SVGAGI (reference sequence). The CDR3 DNA reads TGTGCCAGCGGCTATAATAGCGGGGGTTGGGAAAAACTGTTTTTT. It specifies CASGYNSGGWEKLFF.

V and J are TRBV7-3 and TRBJ1-2; 9 positions match TRBD1. The ends lost 3 bases at V and 3 bases at J; junction bases unmatched: 11. The V gene's germline CDR1 is SGHTA and CDR2 FQGTGA. The CDR3 sequence is 17 residues long. This CDR3 reads CASSFQDRGGGDYGYTF. For the CDR3, the DNA is TGTGCCAGCAGCTTCCAGGACAGGGGTGGAGGGGACTATGGCTACACCTTC.

The chain uses TRBV6-6 and TRBJ2-3; TRBD1 aligns across 7 bases. CDR3 length: 14 amino acids. Trimming at V came to 6 bases and at J to 2 bases, leaving 5 bases not matched to a gene. Germline CDR1 and CDR2: MNHNY and SVGAGI (reference sequence). For the CDR3, the DNA is TGTGCCAGCAGACCGGGACAGAACACAGATACGCAGTATTTT. This gives the protein CASRPGQNTDTQYF.

The V and J genes are TRBV28 and TRBJ1-2; TRBD1 might be the D (5 bases). CDR1 and CDR2 (germline): MDHEN, SYDVKM. CDR3 size: 13 residues. Trimming left V 3 bases short and J 5 bases short, with 10 bases between. The CDR3 here is CASSLGGLYGYTF. As DNA, the CDR3 is TGTGCCAGCAGTTTGGGGGGACTATATGGCTACACCTTC.